The clone carrying this T cell receptor (beta chain) has only a few counts. Its antigen remains unidentified. Trimming at V came to 4 bases and at J to 0 bases, leaving 10 bases not matched to a gene. CDR3 length: 18 residues. Germline CDR1 SGHAT, CDR2 FQNNGV. Construction of the TCRbeta library involved unique molecular identifiers. TCRdb re-called the PCR reads with MiXCR, one entry per CDR3 protein. Of 150,000 to 250,000 distinct CDR3 sequences listed, 6.3% are singletons. These data belong to a study of T-cell reconstitution after alpha-beta-depleted transplantation in children. Study conclusions and caveats: Counts and diversity of T cells one year after transplant came mostly from newly produced T cells. Surviving recipient T cells and thymic progenitors accounted for the high day-60 TCRbeta diversity observed in some patients. Where alpha-beta T cells came from about two months after transplant was reportedly several hundred expanded graft clones.

This sample comprised PBMCs, obtained before TCRalphabeta/CD19-depleted stem cell transplant. The rearrangement links TRBV11-2 to TRBJ2-4, with 9 bases matching TRBD1. The sequence was collected from a girl under three years old with combined immunodeficiency, due to receive a stem cell transplant. The CDR3 reads CASSSTTRDRAAKNIQYF. The CDR3 coding sequence is TGTGCCAGCAGCTCCACCACCCGGGACAGGGCAGCCAAAAACATTCAGTACTTC.